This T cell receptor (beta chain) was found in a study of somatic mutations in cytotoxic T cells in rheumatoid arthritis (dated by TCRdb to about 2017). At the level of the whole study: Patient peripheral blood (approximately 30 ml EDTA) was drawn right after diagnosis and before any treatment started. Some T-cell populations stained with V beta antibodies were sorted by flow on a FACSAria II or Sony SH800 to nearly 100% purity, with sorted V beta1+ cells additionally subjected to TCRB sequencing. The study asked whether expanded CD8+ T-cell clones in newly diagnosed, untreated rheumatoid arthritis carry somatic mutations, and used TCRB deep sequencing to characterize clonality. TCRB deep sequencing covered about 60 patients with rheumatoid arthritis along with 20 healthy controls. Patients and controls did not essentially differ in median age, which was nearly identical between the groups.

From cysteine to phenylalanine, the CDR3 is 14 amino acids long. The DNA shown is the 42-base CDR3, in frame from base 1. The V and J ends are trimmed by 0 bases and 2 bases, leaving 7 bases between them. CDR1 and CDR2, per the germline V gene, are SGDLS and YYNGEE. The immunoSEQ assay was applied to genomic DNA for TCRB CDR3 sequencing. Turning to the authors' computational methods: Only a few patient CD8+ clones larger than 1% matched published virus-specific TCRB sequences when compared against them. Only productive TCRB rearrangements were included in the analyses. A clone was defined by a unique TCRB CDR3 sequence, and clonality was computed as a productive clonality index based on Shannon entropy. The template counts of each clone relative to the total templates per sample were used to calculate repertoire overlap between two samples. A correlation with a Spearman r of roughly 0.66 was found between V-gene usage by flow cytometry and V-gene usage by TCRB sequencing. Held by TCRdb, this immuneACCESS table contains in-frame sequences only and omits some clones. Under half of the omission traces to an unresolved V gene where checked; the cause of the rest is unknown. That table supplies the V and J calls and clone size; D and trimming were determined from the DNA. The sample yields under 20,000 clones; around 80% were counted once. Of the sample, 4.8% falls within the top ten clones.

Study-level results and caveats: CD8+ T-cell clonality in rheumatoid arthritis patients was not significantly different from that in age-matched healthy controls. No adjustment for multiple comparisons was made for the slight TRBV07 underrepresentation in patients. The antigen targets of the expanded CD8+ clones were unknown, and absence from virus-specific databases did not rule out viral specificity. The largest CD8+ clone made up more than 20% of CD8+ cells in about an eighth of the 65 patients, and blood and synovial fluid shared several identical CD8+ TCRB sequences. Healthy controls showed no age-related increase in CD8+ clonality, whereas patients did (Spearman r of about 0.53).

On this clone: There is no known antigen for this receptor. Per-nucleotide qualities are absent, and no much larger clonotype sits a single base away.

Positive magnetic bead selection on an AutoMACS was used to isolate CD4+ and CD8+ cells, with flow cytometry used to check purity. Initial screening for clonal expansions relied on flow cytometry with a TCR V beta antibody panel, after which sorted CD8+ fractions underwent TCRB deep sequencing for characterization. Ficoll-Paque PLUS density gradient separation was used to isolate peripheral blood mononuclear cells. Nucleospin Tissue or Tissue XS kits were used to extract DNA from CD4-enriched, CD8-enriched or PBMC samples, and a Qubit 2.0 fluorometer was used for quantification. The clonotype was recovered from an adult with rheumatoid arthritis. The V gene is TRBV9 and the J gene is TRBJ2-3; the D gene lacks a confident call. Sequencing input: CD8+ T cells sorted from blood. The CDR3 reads CASSVVPDTDTQYF. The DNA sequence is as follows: TGTGCCAGCAGCGTAGTTCCGGACACAGATACGCAGTATTTT.